The 9 T cell receptor beta chains below were found in one sample sequenced in a study of blood T cells in healthy people across ages. For the second PCR, which ran for roughly 7 to 11 cycles, a sample-barcoded 5' primer and a J-beta primer mix were used. One entry per CDR3 protein, called by TCRdb with MiXCR from the 5' RACE reads. Of some 1,000,000 distinct CDR3 sequences in the sample, around 25% were seen once. In addition, the sample was reused for a study of T cells of mothers and their children.

What was sequenced was blood. These receptors all come from a girl aged 2-10 years in good health.

This clonotype has a handful of counts. This sequence joins TRBV14 and TRBJ2-5; D may be TRBD1 (5 bases). The CDR3 has 16 residues. V lost 0 bases and J 4 bases, leaving 15 bases between the germline ends. CDR1 and CDR2 (germline): SGHDN, FVKESK. The CDR3 here is CASSQDRQGGVETQYF. Here the CDR3 DNA reads TGTGCCAGCAGCCAAGATCGGCAGGGTGGAGTAGAGACCCAGTACTTC.

CDR3 protein: CASSYNVGNTEAFF. DNA of the CDR3: TGTGCCAGCAGTTATAATGTAGGAAACACTGAAGCTTTCTTT. The chain links TRBV6-5 to TRBJ1-1; no definite D call. Germline V gives CDR1 MNHEY, CDR2 SVGAGI. The CDR3 is 14 amino acids. Trimming shortened V by 3 bases and J by 2 bases, and 10 bases separated the two germline ends.

The chain recombines TRBV20-1 with TRBJ2-5, with 7 bases identical to TRBD1. The J call may be mistaken, given a closer DNA end match to TRBJ2-7. CDR1 DFQATT and CDR2 SNEGSKA come from the germline V gene (reference sequence). CDR3 length: 14 residues. The CDR3 DNA sequence: TGCAGTGCTAGAAGGACAGGTGATACCTACGAGCAGTACTTC. Translated: CSARRTGDTYEQYF.

This clonotype turned up a few times. The chain uses TRBV6-5 and TRBJ2-1; 14 nucleotides line up with TRBD2. The germline gives CDR1 MNHEY, CDR2 SVGAGI. The CDR3 consists of 14 residues. J lost 8 bases, V lost 7 bases, and 4 bases had no gene match. This CDR3 is CASMRLAGGDEQFF. The DNA of the CDR3 is TGTGCCAGCATGAGACTAGCGGGGGGGGATGAGCAGTTCTTC.

The genes are TRBV3-1 and TRBJ2-1, with D perhaps matching TRBD1 (5 bases). V dropped 5 bases and J dropped 7 bases, with 18 bases sitting between them. CDR1 is LGHDT and CDR2 is YNNKEL in the germline V gene (reference sequence). This CDR3 is 15 amino acids long. As DNA, the CDR3 is TGTGCCAGCAGCTTGACAGTGGGTGATGTGAATGAGCAGTTCTTC. Translation gives CASSLTVGDVNEQFF.

The chain couples TRBV27 to TRBJ2-5, with 11 bases fitting TRBD2. The V segment lost 6 bases and the J segment 5 bases; nucleotides outside the gene matches: 8. The germline CDR1 and CDR2 sequences are MNHEY and SMNVEV (reference sequence). There are 15 residues in the CDR3. DNA for the CDR3: TGTGCCAGCAGGCTGACTAGCGGGGCTCGGGAGACCCAGTACTTC. It encodes CASRLTSGARETQYF.

The chain employs TRBV5-1 and TRBJ2-5; the match to TRBD2 covers 12 bases. The CDR3 extends over 16 amino acids. Germline lookup yields CDR1 SGHRS and CDR2 YFSETQ. V was clipped by 0 bases and J by 4 bases; unmatched bases: 4. The CDR3 reads CASSLGRGLAGETQYF. CDR3 DNA: TGCGCCAGCAGCTTGGGTCGGGGACTAGCGGGAGAGACCCAGTACTTC. The full variable domain, its missing parts supplied by reference TRBV5-1 and TRBJ2-5, is KAGVTQTPRYLIKTRGQQVTLSCSPISGHRSVSWYQQTPGQGLQFLFEYFSETQRNKGNFPGRFSGRQFSNSRSEMNVSTLELGDSALYLCASSLGRGLAGETQYFGPGTRLLVL.

The rearrangement links TRBV18 to TRBJ1-5, with D tentatively TRBD1 (6 bases). Trimming cost V 4 bases and J 3 bases, with 10 bases left between them. In germline, CDR1 is KGHSH, CDR2 LQKENI. The CDR3 has 14 residues. DNA of the CDR3: TGTGCCAGCTCACAGGACAGTCCCAATCAGCCCCAGCATTTT. This gives the protein CASSQDSPNQPQHF.

For this clonotype: At one boundary the junction diverges from the germline segment, which might be a read error. The chain joins TRBV6-1 to TRBJ1-1; 8 nucleotides agree with TRBD1. CDR1 and CDR2 from the germline V gene are MNHNS and SASEGT. CDR3 size: 16 residues. In nucleotides, the CDR3 is TGTGCCAGCAGTCCCGGGACAGGAAACATGAACACTGGAGCTTTCTTT. Its protein product is CASSPGTGNMNTGAFF.